These T cell receptor beta chains were read from a single sample in a study of technical replicates of blood from several donors. Assay: immunoSEQ multiplex PCR; the TCRdb copy retains only in-frame clones and omits some. The sample lists 75,000 to 85,000 clones, approximately 95% occurring once. Material for sequencing was T cells isolated from PBMCs. Every receptor here comes from a human donor in good health. CDR3s include the opening cysteine and the closing phenylalanine or tryptophan. D genes are given only for firm matches. Clone size appears in some rows only: once, few, many, or a class for an expanded clone.

CDR3nt: TGTGCCAGCAGACATAGCGGGAGCGAAGGTGAGCAGTTCTTC
CDR3aa: CASRHSGSEGEQFF
j_gene: TRBJ2-1
v_gene: TRBV6-5
d_gene: TRBD2
abundance: .

CDR3nt: TGCGCCAGCAGCTTGGGGACAGGGGGGGGCGAGACCCAGTACTTC
CDR3aa: CASSLGTGGGETQYF
j_gene: TRBJ2-5
v_gene: TRBV5-1
d_gene: TRBD1
abundance: few

CDR3nt: TGTGCCAGCAGCTTCGACAGGGCGAGAAGCAATCAGCCCCAGCATTTT
CDR3aa: CASSFDRARSNQPQHF
j_gene: TRBJ1-5
v_gene: TRBV7-8
d_gene: TRBD1
abundance: .

CDR3nt: TGTGCCGCCTCTCCCCAGTACAGGGAGACCCAGTACTTC
CDR3aa: CAASPQYRETQYF
j_gene: TRBJ2-5
v_gene: TRBV10-3
d_gene: .
abundance: .

CDR3nt: TGTGCCAGCAGCTCCTCCGGGACAGCCTATGGCTACACCTTC
CDR3aa: CASSSSGTAYGYTF
j_gene: TRBJ1-2
v_gene: TRBV7-2
d_gene: TRBD1
abundance: .

CDR3nt: TGCGCCAGCAGTCTTCAGACTAGCGGGAAAGAGACCCAGTACTTC
CDR3aa: CASSLQTSGKETQYF
j_gene: TRBJ2-5
v_gene: TRBV5-1
d_gene: TRBD2
abundance: .

CDR3nt: TGTGCCAGTAGTATTATTGGGACAGGGGGCTACGAGCAGTACTTC
CDR3aa: CASSIIGTGGYEQYF
j_gene: TRBJ2-7
v_gene: TRBV19
d_gene: TRBD1
abundance: .

CDR3nt: TGTGCCAGCAGCGTAGACCCGAGCTGGGAGCAGTACTTC
CDR3aa: CASSVDPSWEQYF
j_gene: TRBJ2-7
v_gene: TRBV9
d_gene: .
abundance: .

CDR3nt: TGTGCCAGCACCCACCCCCAGGGTAATGAAAAACTGTTTTTT
CDR3aa: CASTHPQGNEKLFF
j_gene: TRBJ1-4
v_gene: TRBV6-5
d_gene: .
abundance: .

CDR3nt: TGCGCCAGCAGCTTGGGGCAGGGGGGACCCGTGGGGCAGTACTTC
CDR3aa: CASSLGQGGPVGQYF
j_gene: TRBJ2-7
v_gene: TRBV5-1
d_gene: .
abundance: once

CDR3nt: TGTGCCAGCAGCACCTACAGGGGGGATTTGGAGCCCCAGCATTTT
CDR3aa: CASSTYRGDLEPQHF
j_gene: TRBJ1-5
v_gene: TRBV7-8
d_gene: TRBD1
abundance: .

CDR3nt: TGTGCCAGCAGCCAAGATCAGGGCAGATCACCTTCCCACTCTGGAAACACCATATATTTT
CDR3aa: CASSQDQGRSPSHSGNTIYF
j_gene: TRBJ1-3
v_gene: TRBV14
d_gene: .
abundance: .

CDR3nt: TGTGCCAGCAGCGTACCGGGACAGCATGTTGGGAACACTGAAGCTTTCTTT
CDR3aa: CASSVPGQHVGNTEAFF
j_gene: TRBJ1-1
v_gene: TRBV9
d_gene: TRBD1
abundance: .

CDR3nt: TGTGCCAGCAGTCCCTCGACAGGGAACATAGAACAGCCCCAGCATTTT
CDR3aa: CASSPSTGNIEQPQHF
j_gene: TRBJ1-5
v_gene: TRBV27
d_gene: TRBD1
abundance: .

CDR3nt: TGTGCCAGCAGCGTAGACGGTCGGGAGAGCGAGACCCAGTACTTC
CDR3aa: CASSVDGRESETQYF
j_gene: TRBJ2-5
v_gene: TRBV9
d_gene: .
abundance: .

CDR3nt: TGTGCCAGCAGAAGGGGGACGGAAAGCTACGAGCAGTACTTC
CDR3aa: CASRRGTESYEQYF
j_gene: TRBJ2-7
v_gene: TRBV7-2
d_gene: .
abundance: .

CDR3nt: TGTGCCAGCAGTTTAGGACAGGGGAAGGGAGAGCAGTTCTTC
CDR3aa: CASSLGQGKGEQFF
j_gene: TRBJ2-1
v_gene: TRBV27
d_gene: TRBD1
abundance: .

CDR3nt: TGTGCCAGCAGGACAGTGAACACTGAAGCTTTCTTT
CDR3aa: CASRTVNTEAFF
j_gene: TRBJ1-1
v_gene: TRBV6-1
d_gene: .
abundance: .

CDR3nt: TGTGCCAGCAGTTTACTAGCGGGAGTATACTACGAGCAGTACTTC
CDR3aa: CASSLLAGVYYEQYF
j_gene: TRBJ2-7
v_gene: TRBV27
d_gene: TRBD2
abundance: .

CDR3nt: TGTGCCATCAGTCTAGACGGTTCCTACGAGCAGTACTTC
CDR3aa: CAISLDGSYEQYF
j_gene: TRBJ2-7
v_gene: TRBV10-3
d_gene: .
abundance: .

CDR3nt: TGCGCCAGCAGCCAACCGGGGGGAGGGTCGGACACTGAAGCTTTCTTT
CDR3aa: CASSQPGGGSDTEAFF
j_gene: TRBJ1-1
v_gene: TRBV4-3
d_gene: .
abundance: .

CDR3nt: TGTGCCAGCAGCAACGGAGGTCTTTTCGCAGATACGCAGTATTTT
CDR3aa: CASSNGGLFADTQYF
j_gene: TRBJ2-3
v_gene: TRBV7-2
d_gene: .
abundance: .

CDR3nt: TGTGCCAGCAGCTTGTTATTAGCCACTGAAGCTTTCTTT
CDR3aa: CASSLLLATEAFF
j_gene: TRBJ1-1
v_gene: TRBV5-6
d_gene: .
abundance: .

CDR3nt: TGTGCCAGCAGCTTAACCTCGGGGGGTAGGATGAACACTGAAGCTTTCTTT
CDR3aa: CASSLTSGGRMNTEAFF
j_gene: TRBJ1-1
v_gene: TRBV7-3
d_gene: .
abundance: .

CDR3nt: TGTGCCAGCAGCTTACAGGGGTTATCCTATCAGCCCCAGCATTTT
CDR3aa: CASSLQGLSYQPQHF
j_gene: TRBJ1-5
v_gene: TRBV5-8
d_gene: TRBD1
abundance: .

CDR3nt: TGTGCCTGGAGGCCGCGGCTAGCGTACAGCGAGCAGTACTTC
CDR3aa: CAWRPRLAYSEQYF
j_gene: TRBJ2-7
v_gene: TRBV30
d_gene: .
abundance: .

CDR3nt: TGTGCCAGCAGTCTCCCCCCGGACAGGGGAGGCACAGATACGCAGTATTTT
CDR3aa: CASSLPPDRGGTDTQYF
j_gene: TRBJ2-3
v_gene: TRBV28
d_gene: TRBD1
abundance: .

CDR3nt: TGTGCCAGCAGCTTAGTTCTAGCGGGAGGATACGAGCAGTACTTC
CDR3aa: CASSLVLAGGYEQYF
j_gene: TRBJ2-7
v_gene: TRBV11-2
d_gene: TRBD2
abundance: .

CDR3nt: TGTGCCTCTCAGTTTAATTATAATGAAAAACTGTTTTTT
CDR3aa: CASQFNYNEKLFF
j_gene: TRBJ1-4
v_gene: TRBV30
d_gene: .
abundance: .

CDR3nt: TGTGCCAGCAGCCCTGAGGTCTATCCCGAAGCTTTCTTT
CDR3aa: CASSPEVYPEAFF
j_gene: TRBJ1-1
v_gene: TRBV9
d_gene: .
abundance: .

CDR3nt: TGTGCCAGCAGCTTTCACAGGTTTTGCTACGAGCAGTACTTC
CDR3aa: CASSFHRFCYEQYF
j_gene: TRBJ2-7
v_gene: TRBV12-1
d_gene: .
abundance: .

CDR3nt: TGTGCCAGTACCATCGGGGTCAGCACTGAAGCTTTCTTT
CDR3aa: CASTIGVSTEAFF
j_gene: TRBJ1-1
v_gene: TRBV19
d_gene: .
abundance: .